This T cell receptor (beta chain) stems from a study of blood T cell repertoires in COVID-19. Across the whole study: From T cells, B-cell-depleted T cells, or PBMCs came the material, which was cDNA or gDNA.

Original methodology: Cell counts per sample came from amplifying reference gene primers. Profiling relied on immunoSEQ multiplex PCR, and the TCRdb table lists in-frame clones only, not all of them. The D gene and trimming were derived from the DNA, and the V and J assignments and clone size from that table. The sample shows 250,000 to 300,000 clones, 90% of them seen only once. Patients at the Seattle site were enrolled during active infection and followed longitudinally. The V gene lost 2 bases and the J gene lost 8 bases, with 12 bases spanning the gap. The CDR3 length is 14 residues. Per germline, CDR1 MNHEY and CDR2 SVGEGT.

Sequenced input: peripheral blood. The TCR sequence derives from a woman aged 60 to 75 with COVID-19, enrolled during active disease. The V gene is TRBV6-2 or TRBV6-3, the J gene TRBJ1-4, with D perhaps TRBD1 (6 bases). CDR3: CASSYQTGTEKLFF. The CDR3, as DNA: TGTGCCAGCAGTTACCAGACAGGAACCGAAAAACTGTTTTTT.